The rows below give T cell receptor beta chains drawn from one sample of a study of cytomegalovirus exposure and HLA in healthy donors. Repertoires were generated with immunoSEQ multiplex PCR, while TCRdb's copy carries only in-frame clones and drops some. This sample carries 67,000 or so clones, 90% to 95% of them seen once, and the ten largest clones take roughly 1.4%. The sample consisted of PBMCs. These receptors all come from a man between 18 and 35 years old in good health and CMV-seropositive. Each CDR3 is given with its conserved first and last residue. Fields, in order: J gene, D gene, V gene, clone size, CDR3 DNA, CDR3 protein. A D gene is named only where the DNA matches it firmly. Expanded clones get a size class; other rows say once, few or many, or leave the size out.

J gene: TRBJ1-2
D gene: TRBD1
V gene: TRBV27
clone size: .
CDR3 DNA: TGTGCCAGCAGTCCCTCCGGGACAGCGCAGGGCTACACCTTC
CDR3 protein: CASSPSGTAQGYTF

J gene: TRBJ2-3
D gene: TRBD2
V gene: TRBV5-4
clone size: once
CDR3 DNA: TGTGCCAGCAGCCCGACTAGCGACACAGATACGCAGTATTTT
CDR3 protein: CASSPTSDTDTQYF

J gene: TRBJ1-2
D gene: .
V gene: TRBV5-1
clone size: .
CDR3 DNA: TGCGCCAGCACGGAGGGGCTACCTAACTATGGCTACACCTTC
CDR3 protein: CASTEGLPNYGYTF

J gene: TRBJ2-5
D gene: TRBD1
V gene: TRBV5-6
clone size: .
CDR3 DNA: TGTGCCAGCAGCTCAACCACAGGGGACCAAGAGACCCAGTACTTC
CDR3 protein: CASSSTTGDQETQYF

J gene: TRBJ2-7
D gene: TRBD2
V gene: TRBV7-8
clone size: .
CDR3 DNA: TGTGCCAGCAGCTTGTCTCATACTAGCGGGCACTCCTACGAGCAGTACTTC
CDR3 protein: CASSLSHTSGHSYEQYF

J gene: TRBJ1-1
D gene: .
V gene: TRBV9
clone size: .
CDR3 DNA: TGTGCCAGCAGCCCCGGTATGAACACTGAAGCTTTCTTT
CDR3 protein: CASSPGMNTEAFF

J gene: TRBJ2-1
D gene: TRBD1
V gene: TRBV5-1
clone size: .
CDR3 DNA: TGCGCCAGCAGCTTACGACAGGGGTTGCACAATGAGCAGTTCTTC
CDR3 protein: CASSLRQGLHNEQFF

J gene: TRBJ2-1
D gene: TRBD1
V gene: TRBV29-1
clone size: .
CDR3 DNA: TGCAGCGGTACCGGGACAGGGGGCAATGAGCAGTTCTTC
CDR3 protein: CSGTGTGGNEQFF

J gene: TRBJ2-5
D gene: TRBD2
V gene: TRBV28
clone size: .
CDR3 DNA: TGTGCCAGCAGCACCGGGACTAGTAGGGAGACCCAGTACTTC
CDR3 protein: CASSTGTSRETQYF

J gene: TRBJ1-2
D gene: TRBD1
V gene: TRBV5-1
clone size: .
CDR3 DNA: TGCGCCAGCACCGCGTCGGGACAGAACTATGGCTACACCTTC
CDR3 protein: CASTASGQNYGYTF

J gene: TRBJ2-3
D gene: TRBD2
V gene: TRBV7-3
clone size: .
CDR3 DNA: TGTGCCAGCAGGCCTAGCGGGGCCACAGATACGCAGTATTTT
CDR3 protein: CASRPSGATDTQYF

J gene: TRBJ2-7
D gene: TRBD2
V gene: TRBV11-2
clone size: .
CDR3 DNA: TGTGCCAGCCGTGTAGCGGGAGGGCCCTCCCCGTACTTC
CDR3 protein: CASRVAGGPSPYF

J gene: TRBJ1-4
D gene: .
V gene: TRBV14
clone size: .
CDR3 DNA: TGTGCCAGCAGCCAATGGGGCGGTCCTGCAACTAATGAAAAACTGTTTTTT
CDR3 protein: CASSQWGGPATNEKLFF

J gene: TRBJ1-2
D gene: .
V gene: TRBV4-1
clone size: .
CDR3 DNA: TGCGCCAGCAGCCTCTCCAGGGCGGCGGGGGTGCATGGCTACACCTTC
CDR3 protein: CASSLSRAAGVHGYTF

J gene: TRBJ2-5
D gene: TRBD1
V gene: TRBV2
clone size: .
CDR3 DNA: TGTGCCAGCAGCGAACTTGAAGAGGGACAGCCAAACCAAGAGACCCAGTACTTC
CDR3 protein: CASSELEEGQPNQETQYF

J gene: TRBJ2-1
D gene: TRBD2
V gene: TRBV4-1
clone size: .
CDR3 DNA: TGCGCCAGCAGCCAAGAACAAGCGGGAGGGTCCTACAATGAGCAGTTCTTC
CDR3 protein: CASSQEQAGGSYNEQFF

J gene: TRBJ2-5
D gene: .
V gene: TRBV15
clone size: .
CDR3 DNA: TGTGCCACCAGCAGAGGAATTGCGGGCAGCGAAGAGACCCAGTACTTC
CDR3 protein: CATSRGIAGSEETQYF

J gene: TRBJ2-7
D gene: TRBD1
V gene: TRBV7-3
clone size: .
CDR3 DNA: TGTGCCAGCAGCCGACAGGGGGGACCCTACGAGCAGTACTTC
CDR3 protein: CASSRQGGPYEQYF

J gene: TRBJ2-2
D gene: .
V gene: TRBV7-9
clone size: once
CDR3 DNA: TGTGCCAGCAGCTTAGCTGGGCGGGACGCCGGGGAGCTGTTTTTT
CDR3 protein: CASSLAGRDAGELFF

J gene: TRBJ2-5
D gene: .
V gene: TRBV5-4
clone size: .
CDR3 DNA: TGTGCCAGCAGCCGGGACTTCCAAGAGACCCAGTACTTC
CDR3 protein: CASSRDFQETQYF

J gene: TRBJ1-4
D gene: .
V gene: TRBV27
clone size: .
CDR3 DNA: TGTGCCAGCAGTTTAATAGGGGGAAGTAATGAAAAACTGTTTTTT
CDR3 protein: CASSLIGGSNEKLFF

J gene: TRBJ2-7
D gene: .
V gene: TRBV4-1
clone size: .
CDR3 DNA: TGCGCCAGCAGCCAAGATGTGCGTCCCGAGCAGTACTTC
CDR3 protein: CASSQDVRPEQYF

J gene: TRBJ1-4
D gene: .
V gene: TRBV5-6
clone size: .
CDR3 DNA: TGTGCCAGCAGCTTAATAGGTCTAGCAACTAATGAAAAACTGTTTTTT
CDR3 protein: CASSLIGLATNEKLFF

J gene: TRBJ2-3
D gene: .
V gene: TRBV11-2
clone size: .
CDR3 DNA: TGTGCCAGCCGGGAGAAGGGAACAGATACGCAGTATTTT
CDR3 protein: CASREKGTDTQYF

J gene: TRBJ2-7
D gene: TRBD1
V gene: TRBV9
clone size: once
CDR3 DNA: TGTGCCAGCAGCACCGGGACAGGGTCTCGGGAGCAGTACTTC
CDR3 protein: CASSTGTGSREQYF

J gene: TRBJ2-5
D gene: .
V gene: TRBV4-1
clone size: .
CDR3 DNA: TGCGCCAGCAGCCGTCAGGGGTCCCACCAAGAGACCCAGTACTTC
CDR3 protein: CASSRQGSHQETQYF

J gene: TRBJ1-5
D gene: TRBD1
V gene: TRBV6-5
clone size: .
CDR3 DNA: TGTGCCAGCAGTTTTGACAGGGGGCCCAATCAGCCCCAGCATTTT
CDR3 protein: CASSFDRGPNQPQHF

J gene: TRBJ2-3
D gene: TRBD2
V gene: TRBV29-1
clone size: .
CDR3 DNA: TGCAGCGTTCGGTCCCTAGCGGGCACAGATACGCAGTATTTT
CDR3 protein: CSVRSLAGTDTQYF

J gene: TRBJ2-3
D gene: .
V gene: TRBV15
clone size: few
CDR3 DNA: TGTGCCACCAGCAGAGAAAGGGGTAGCACAGATACGCAGTATTTT
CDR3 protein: CATSRERGSTDTQYF

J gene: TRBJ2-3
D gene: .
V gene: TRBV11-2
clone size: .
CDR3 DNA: TGTGCCAGCAGCACCTATGATACGCAGTATTTT
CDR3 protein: CASSTYDTQYF

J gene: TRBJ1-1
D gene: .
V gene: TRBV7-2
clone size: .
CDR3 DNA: TGTGCCAGCAGCAAGGAGTTAAACACTGAAGCTTTCTTT
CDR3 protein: CASSKELNTEAFF

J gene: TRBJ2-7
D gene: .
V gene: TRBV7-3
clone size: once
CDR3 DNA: TGTGCCAGCAGCAAGATATCAGGGCACGAGCAGTACTTC
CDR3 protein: CASSKISGHEQYF

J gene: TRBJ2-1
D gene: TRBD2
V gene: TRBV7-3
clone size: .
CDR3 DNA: TGTGCCAGCAGCTTAATATCGGCTAGCGGGGGTAATGAGCAGTTCTTC
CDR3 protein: CASSLISASGGNEQFF

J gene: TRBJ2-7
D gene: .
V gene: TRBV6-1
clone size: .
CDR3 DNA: TGTGCCAGCATTCGGACAGCCTACGAGCAGTACTTC
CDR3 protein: CASIRTAYEQYF

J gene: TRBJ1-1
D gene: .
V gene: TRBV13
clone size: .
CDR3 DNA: TGTGCCAGCAGCTTAGAAAAATTCTGGCAGGGCTTCACTGAAGCTTTCTTT
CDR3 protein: CASSLEKFWQGFTEAFF

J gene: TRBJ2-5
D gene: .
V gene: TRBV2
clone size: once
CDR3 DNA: TGTGCCAGCAGTGAGAGACGGAGCCAAGAGACCCAGTACTTC
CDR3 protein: CASSERRSQETQYF

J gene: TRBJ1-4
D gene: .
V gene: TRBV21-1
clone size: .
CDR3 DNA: TGTGCCAGCAGCAAAGGATGGGCAGGGGTTCTTTCGGGTCCCCCAGAAAAACTGTTTTTT
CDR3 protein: CASSKGWAGVLSGPPEKLFF

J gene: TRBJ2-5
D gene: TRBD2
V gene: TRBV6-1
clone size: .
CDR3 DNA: TGTGCCAGCAGTGAATCGACTAGCGACCAAGAGACCCAGTACTTC
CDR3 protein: CASSESTSDQETQYF

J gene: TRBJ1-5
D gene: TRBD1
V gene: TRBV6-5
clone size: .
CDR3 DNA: TGTGCCACGGGACAGGGGTTGCAGCAGCCCCAGCATTTT
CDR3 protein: CATGQGLQQPQHF

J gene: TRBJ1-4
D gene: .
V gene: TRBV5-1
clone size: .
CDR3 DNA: TGCGCCAGCAGCCCTGGGCGTATTGGGAATGAAAAACTGTTTTTT
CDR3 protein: CASSPGRIGNEKLFF

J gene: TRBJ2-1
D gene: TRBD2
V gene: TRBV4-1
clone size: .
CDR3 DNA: TGCGCCAGCAGCCAAGAAGGGACTAGCGGGAGGCAGTATGAGCAGTTCTTC
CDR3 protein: CASSQEGTSGRQYEQFF

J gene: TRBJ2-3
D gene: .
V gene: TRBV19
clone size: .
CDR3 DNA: TGTGCCAGTAGTATCAGGGGCCAACCCACAGATACGCAGTATTTT
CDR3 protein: CASSIRGQPTDTQYF

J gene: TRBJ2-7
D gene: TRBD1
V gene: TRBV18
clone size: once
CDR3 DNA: TGTGCCAGCTCACCGCTAACCGGGACAGGGACGCTCGAGCAGTACTTC
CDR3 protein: CASSPLTGTGTLEQYF

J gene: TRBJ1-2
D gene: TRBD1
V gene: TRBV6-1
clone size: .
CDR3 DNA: TGTGCCAGCTCTGGGACAGGGCGGGTAGGCTACACCTTC
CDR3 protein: CASSGTGRVGYTF

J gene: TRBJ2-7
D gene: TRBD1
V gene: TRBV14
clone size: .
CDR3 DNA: TGTGCCAGCAGCCAAGGCGCGACAGGGGATTCCTACGAGCAGTACTTC
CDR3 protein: CASSQGATGDSYEQYF

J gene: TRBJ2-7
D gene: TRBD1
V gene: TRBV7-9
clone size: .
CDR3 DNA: TGTGCCAGCAGCCGCGCCGGGACAGGGTATTTCCCGAGCTACGAGCAGTACTTC
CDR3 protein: CASSRAGTGYFPSYEQYF

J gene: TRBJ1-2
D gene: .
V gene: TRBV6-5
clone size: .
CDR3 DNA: TGTGCCAGCAGTTACGGGCTGGGCTACACCTTC
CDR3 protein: CASSYGLGYTF

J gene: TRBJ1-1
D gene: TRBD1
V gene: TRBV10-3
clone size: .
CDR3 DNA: TGTGCCATCAGTGAGTCCGTCCCGGGACAGGGGGTTAGCACTGAAGCTTTCTTT
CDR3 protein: CAISESVPGQGVSTEAFF

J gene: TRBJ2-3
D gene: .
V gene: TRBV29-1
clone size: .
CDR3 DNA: TGCAGCGCCCAAGGGACTCGGACAACGGATTTT
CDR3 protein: CSAQGTRTTDF

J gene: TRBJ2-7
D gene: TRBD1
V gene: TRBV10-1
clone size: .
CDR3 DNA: TGCGCCAGCAGTCGGGGACAGGGGAGCTCCTACGAGCAGTACTTC
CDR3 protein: CASSRGQGSSYEQYF

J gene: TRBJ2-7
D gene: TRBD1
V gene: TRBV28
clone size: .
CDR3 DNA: TGTGCCAGCAGCCCCCAGTTTGACAGGGGATCCTACGAGCAGTACTTC
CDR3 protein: CASSPQFDRGSYEQYF

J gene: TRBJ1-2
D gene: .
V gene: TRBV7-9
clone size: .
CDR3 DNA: TGTGCCAGCAGCTTAATAATTGGCAGGGGATATGGCTACACCTTC
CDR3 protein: CASSLIIGRGYGYTF

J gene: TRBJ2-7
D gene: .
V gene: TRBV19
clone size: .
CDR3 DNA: TGTGCCAGTAGTATAGACAGGGGCTACGAGCAGTACTTC
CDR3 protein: CASSIDRGYEQYF